A single sample is the source of the 8 T cell receptor beta chains below, sequenced in a study of T-cell memory formation after mild COVID-19. One entry per CDR3 protein results from TCRdb running MiXCR on the 5' RACE reads. The top ten clones hold around 3.9% of a sample with roughly 170,000 distinct CDR3 sequences, less than 20% of them seen once. Specimen: PBMCs or a T cell subset sorted from them (not recorded which). These receptor sequences come from a young man who had mild COVID-19 (a few samples of this study predate the infection). Cell type and time point are not known.

This clonotype was picked up a small number of times. V and J are TRBV7-9 and TRBJ2-3, with 10 bases aligning to TRBD2. CDR1 and CDR2 from the germline V gene are SEHNR and FQNEAQ (reference sequence). The CDR3 runs 16 residues. J gave up 1 base and V 5 bases, and 6 bases lay outside the gene matches. CDR3 bases: TGTGCCAGCAGCCTATGGACTAGCGGTCGCACAGATACGCAGTATTTT. It translates to CASSLWTSGRTDTQYF.

The V call is TRBV6-1, the J call TRBJ2-6, with 9 positions matching TRBD1. The length of the CDR3 is 18 residues. V gave up 4 bases and J gave up 3 bases; unmatched junction bases: 10. Germline-derived CDR1 and CDR2 are MNHNS and SASEGT. CDR3 nucleotide sequence: TGTGCCAGCAGTGGCCGGGGACAGGGCAGCTTTGGGGCCAACGTCCTGACTTTC. This translates into CASSGRGQGSFGANVLTF.

The chain has TRBV7-2 and TRBJ2-3, with D possibly matching TRBD1 (6 bases). Germline CDR1 and CDR2: SGHTA and FQGNSA. CDR3 size: 13 residues. Trimming cost V 3 bases and J 5 bases, with 9 bases left between them. The CDR3 loop is CASSFRGEDTQYF. CDR3 nucleotides: TGTGCCAGCAGCTTCAGGGGTGAAGATACGCAGTATTTT.

The sample holds a few counts of this clonotype. The chain carries TRBV5-1 and TRBJ2-7; the match to TRBD2 covers 7 bases. The CDR3 totals 13 residues. Germline V gene sequence: CDR1 SGHRS, CDR2 YFSETQ. V dropped 5 bases and J dropped 3; count of bases not matched to a gene: 5. The CDR3 region is CASSRWGGYEQYV. The CDR3 nucleotides read TGCGCCAGCAGTCGGTGGGGGGGCTACGAGCAGTACGTC.

This clonotype was counted only a few times. V usage is TRBV7-2 and J usage is TRBJ2-1; D perhaps matches TRBD2 (6 bases). Germline-derived CDR1 and CDR2 are SGHTA and FQGNSA. Trimming left V 4 bases short and J 6 bases short, with 10 bases between. The CDR3 extends over 13 amino acids. CDR3 in amino acids: CASSSTSLNEQFF. As DNA, the CDR3 is TGTGCCAGCAGCTCGACTAGTCTCAATGAGCAGTTCTTC. The entire variable domain, with the rest obtained from reference TRBV7-2 and TRBJ2-1, is as follows: GAGVSQSPSNKVTEKGKDVELRCDPISGHTALYWYRQSLGQGLEFLIYFQGNSAPDKSGLPSDRFSAERTGGSVSTLTIQRTQQEDSAVYLCASSSTSLNEQFFGPGTRLTVL.

The chain carries TRBV7-9 and TRBJ2-2; 7 nucleotides match TRBD1. CDR1 and CDR2 (germline): SEHNR, FQNEAQ (reference sequence). With 6 bases clipped from V and 6 bases from J, the junction kept 7 bases outside the gene matches. The CDR3 covers 14 residues. The CDR3 DNA reads as TGTGCCAGCAGGCCCACAGGGGTGTCCGGGGAGCTGTTTTTT. This codes for CASRPTGVSGELFF.

This clonotype showed up just a few times. The chain uses TRBV28 and TRBJ2-7; 10 bases map to TRBD2. The CDR3 consists of 17 residues. Germline CDR1 MDHEN, CDR2 SYDVKM. Trimming at V came to 6 bases and at J to 4 bases, leaving 15 bases not matched to a gene. The CDR3 region is CASSQLPSGGSIYEQYF. Here the CDR3 DNA reads TGTGCCAGCAGCCAACTCCCTAGCGGGGGATCGATTTACGAGCAGTACTTC.

This clonotype was counted at least ten times. This chain links TRBV5-4 with TRBJ2-5; D may correspond to TRBD1 or TRBD2 (6 bases each). Germline assignment: CDR1 SGHNT and CDR2 YYREEE (reference sequence). Trimming removed 8 bases at V and 5 bases at J, with 10 bases between. The CDR3 runs 11 residues. The CDR3 loop reads CASKGGETQYF. DNA for the CDR3: TGTGCCAGTAAAGGGGGGGAGACCCAGTACTTC.